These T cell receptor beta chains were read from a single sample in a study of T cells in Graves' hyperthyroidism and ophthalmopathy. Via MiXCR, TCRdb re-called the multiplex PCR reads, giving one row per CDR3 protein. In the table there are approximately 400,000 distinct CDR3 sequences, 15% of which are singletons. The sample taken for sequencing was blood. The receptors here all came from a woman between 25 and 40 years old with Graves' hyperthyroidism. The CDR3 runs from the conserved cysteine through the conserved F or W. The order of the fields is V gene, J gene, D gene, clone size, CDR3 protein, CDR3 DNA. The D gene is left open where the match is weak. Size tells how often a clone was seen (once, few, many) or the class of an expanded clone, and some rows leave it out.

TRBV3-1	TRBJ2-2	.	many	CASSQAGIWNTGELFF	TGTGCCAGCAGCCAAGCGGGGATATGGAACACCGGGGAGCTGTTTTTT
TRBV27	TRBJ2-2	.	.	CASSALQGSSWDTGELFF	TGTGCCAGCAGTGCCTTACAGGGTTCTAGCTGGGACACCGGGGAGCTGTTTTTT
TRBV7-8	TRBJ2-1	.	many	CASSPDPENNEQFF	TGTGCCAGCAGCCCAGACCCAGAAAACAATGAGCAGTTCTTC
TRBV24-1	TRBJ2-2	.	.	CATSDPRRRGAGELFF	TGTGCCACCAGTGATCCCAGGAGGAGAGGGGCCGGGGAGCTGTTTTTT
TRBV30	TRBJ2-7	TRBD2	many	CASQPRLAGIHEQYF	TGTGCCAGCCAACCTCGACTAGCGGGGATCCACGAGCAGTACTTC
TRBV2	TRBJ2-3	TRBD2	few	CASARTSGNGVTDTQYF	TGTGCCAGCGCCAGGACTAGCGGGAACGGGGTAACAGATACGCAGTATTTT
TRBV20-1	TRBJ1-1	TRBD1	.	CSAPGQGVNTEAFF	TGCAGTGCGCCGGGACAGGGCGTGAACACTGAAGCTTTCTTT
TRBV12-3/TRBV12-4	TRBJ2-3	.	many	CASSSRDSPPTDTQYF	TGTGCCAGCAGTTCCCGTGACTCACCACCCACAGATACGCAGTATTTT
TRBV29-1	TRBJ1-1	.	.	CSVVGTVNTEAFF	TGCAGCGTTGTTGGGACGGTGAACACTGAAGCTTTCTTT
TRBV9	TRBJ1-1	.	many	CASSPRDPRNTEAFF	TGTGCCAGCAGCCCCCGGGACCCAAGGAACACTGAAGCTTTCTTT
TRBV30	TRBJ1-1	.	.	CAWSTTLNTEAFF	TGTGCCTGGAGTACAACACTGAACACTGAAGCTTTCTTT
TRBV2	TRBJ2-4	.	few	CASSGHFPKNIQYF	TGTGCCAGCAGTGGACACTTTCCCAAAAACATTCAGTACTTC
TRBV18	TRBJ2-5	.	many	CASSPNYQETQYF	TGTGCCAGCTCACCGAATTACCAAGAGACCCAGTACTTC
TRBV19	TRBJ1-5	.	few	CASSIFTGVQDQPQHF	TGTGCCAGTAGTATTTTCACGGGAGTTCAGGATCAGCCCCAGCATTTT
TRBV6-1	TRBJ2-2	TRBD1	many	CASRTGTENTGELFF	TGTGCCAGCAGGACCGGGACAGAGAACACCGGGGAGCTGTTTTTT
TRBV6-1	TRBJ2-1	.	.	CASSSQSSSYNEQFF	TGTGCCAGCAGTTCCCAGAGTTCTAGCTACAATGAGCAGTTCTTC
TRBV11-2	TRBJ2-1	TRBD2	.	CASSLGSSGRAGYNEQFF	TGTGCCAGCAGCTTAGGGTCTAGCGGGAGGGCGGGGTACAATGAGCAGTTCTTC
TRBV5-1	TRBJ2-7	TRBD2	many	CASSLSSGNLAYEQYF	TGCGCCAGCAGCTTATCTAGCGGGAACCTGGCCTACGAGCAGTACTTC
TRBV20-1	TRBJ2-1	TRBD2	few	CSALGLAAIYNEQFF	TGCAGTGCTCTTGGACTAGCGGCAATATACAATGAGCAGTTCTTC
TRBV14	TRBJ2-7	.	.	CASSRQGTSSYEQYF	TGTGCCAGCAGCCGACAGGGGACTAGCTCCTACGAGCAGTACTTC
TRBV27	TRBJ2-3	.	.	CASSLGGVGADTQYF	TGTGCCAGCAGTTTAGGGGGAGTGGGGGCAGATACGCAGTATTTT
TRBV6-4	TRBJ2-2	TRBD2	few	CASSDRTSGSSGELFF	TGTGCCAGCAGTGACCGGACTAGCGGGAGTTCCGGGGAGCTGTTTTTT
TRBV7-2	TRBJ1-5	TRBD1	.	CASSLGPRGTGDQPQHF	TGTGCCAGCAGCTTAGGACCGCGAGGGACAGGCGATCAGCCCCAGCATTTT
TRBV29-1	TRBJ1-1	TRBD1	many	CSVTTGVTEAFF	TGCAGCGTTACTACAGGGGTAACTGAAGCTTTCTTT
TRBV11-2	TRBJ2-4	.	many	CASSPTAGAKNIQYF	TGTGCCAGCAGCCCGACCGCGGGAGCCAAAAACATTCAGTACTTC
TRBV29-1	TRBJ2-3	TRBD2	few	CSVEGTSGRNADTQYF	TGCAGCGTTGAGGGGACTAGCGGGAGGAACGCAGATACGCAGTATTTT
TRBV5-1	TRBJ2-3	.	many	CASSWGRSTDTQYF	TGCGCCAGCAGCTGGGGGCGGAGCACAGATACGCAGTATTTT
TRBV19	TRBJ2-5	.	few	CASSSQGETQYF	TGTGCCAGTAGTTCGCAGGGAGAGACCCAGTACTTC
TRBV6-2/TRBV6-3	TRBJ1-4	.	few	CASHRVGAANEKLFF	TGTGCCAGCCACCGAGTCGGGGCGGCTAATGAAAAACTGTTTTTT
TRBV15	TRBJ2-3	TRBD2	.	CATSRDALAGGATQYF	TGTGCCACCAGCAGAGATGCGCTAGCGGGAGGTGCTACGCAGTATTTT
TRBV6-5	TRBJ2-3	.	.	CASSYRAGRDTQYF	TGTGCCAGCAGTTACCGAGCAGGTAGAGATACGCAGTATTTT
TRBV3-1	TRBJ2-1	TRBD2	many	CASSPNPPGGSGRAHGNEQFF	TGTGCCAGCAGCCCTAACCCCCCCGGGGGTAGCGGGAGGGCCCACGGCAATGAGCAGTTCTTC
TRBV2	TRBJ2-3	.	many	CASNQPTSTDTQYF	TGTGCCAGCAATCAACCAACCAGCACAGATACGCAGTATTTT
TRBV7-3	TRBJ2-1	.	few	CASSLSADSYNEQFF	TGTGCCAGCAGCTTATCAGCAGATTCCTACAATGAGCAGTTCTTC